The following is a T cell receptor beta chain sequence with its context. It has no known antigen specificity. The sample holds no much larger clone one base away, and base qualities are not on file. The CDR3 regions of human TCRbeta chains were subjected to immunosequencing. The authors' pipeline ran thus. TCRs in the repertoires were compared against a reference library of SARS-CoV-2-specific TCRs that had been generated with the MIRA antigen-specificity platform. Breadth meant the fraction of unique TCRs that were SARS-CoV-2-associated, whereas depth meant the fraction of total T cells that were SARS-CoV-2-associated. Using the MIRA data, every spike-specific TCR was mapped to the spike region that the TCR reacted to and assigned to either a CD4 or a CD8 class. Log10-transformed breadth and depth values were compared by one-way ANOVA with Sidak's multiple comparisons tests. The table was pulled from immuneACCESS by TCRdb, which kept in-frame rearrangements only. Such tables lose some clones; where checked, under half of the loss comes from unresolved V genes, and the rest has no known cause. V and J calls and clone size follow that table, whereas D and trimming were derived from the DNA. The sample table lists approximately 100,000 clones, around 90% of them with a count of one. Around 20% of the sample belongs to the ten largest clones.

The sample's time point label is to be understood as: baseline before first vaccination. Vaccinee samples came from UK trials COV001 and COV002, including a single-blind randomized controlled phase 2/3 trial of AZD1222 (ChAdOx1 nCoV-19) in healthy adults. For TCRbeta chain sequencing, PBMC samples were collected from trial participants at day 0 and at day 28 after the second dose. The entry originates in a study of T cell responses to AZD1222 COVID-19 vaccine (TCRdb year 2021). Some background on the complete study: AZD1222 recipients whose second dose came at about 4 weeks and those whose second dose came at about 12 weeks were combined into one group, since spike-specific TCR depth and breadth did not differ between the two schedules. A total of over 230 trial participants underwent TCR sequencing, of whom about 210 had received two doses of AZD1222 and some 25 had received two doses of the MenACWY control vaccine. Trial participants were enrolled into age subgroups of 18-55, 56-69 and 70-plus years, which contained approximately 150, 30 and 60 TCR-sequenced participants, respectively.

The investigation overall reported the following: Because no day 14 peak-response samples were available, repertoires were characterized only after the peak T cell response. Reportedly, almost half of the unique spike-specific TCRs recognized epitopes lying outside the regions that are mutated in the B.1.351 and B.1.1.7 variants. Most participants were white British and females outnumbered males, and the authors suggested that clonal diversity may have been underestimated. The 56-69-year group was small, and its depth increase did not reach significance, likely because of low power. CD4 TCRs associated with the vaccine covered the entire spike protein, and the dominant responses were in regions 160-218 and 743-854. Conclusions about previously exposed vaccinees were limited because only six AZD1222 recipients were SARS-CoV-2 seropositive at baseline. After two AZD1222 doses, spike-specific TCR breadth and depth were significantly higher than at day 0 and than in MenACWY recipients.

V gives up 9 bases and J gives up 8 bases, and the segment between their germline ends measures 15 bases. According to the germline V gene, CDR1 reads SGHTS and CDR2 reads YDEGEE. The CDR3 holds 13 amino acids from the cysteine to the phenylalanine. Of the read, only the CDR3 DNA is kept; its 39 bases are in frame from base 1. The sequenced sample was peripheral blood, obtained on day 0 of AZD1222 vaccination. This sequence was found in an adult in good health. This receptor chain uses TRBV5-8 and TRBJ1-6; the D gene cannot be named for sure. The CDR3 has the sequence CATRGVDYSPLHF. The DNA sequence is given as TGTGCCACACGGGGAGTAGATTATTCACCCCTCCACTTT.